The next 5 T cell receptor beta chains were all read from a single sample in a study of tumor and adjacent non-tumor tissue in lung cancer. The template was RNA from unsorted bulk tissue. Three rounds of nested PCR, following a modified ARM-PCR protocol, produced the TCRbeta library. TCRdb reprocessed the multiplex PCR reads with MiXCR, giving one entry per CDR3 protein. Of around 79,000 distinct CDR3 sequences in the sample, over 60% were seen once. The sample taken for sequencing was lung tumor tissue. All receptors derive from a woman aged 40 to 55 with non-small cell lung cancer.

The chain recombines TRBV12-3 or TRBV12-4 with TRBJ1-5, with D uncertain. The CDR3 is made up of 14 amino acids. The CDR3, as DNA: TGTTCCAACAGTTTCCTAGGCCTCATTCAGCCCCAGCATTTT. Amino acid sequence: CSNSFLGLIQPQHF.

This clonotype was counted ten times or more. The V call is TRBV19, the J call TRBJ2-7; D remains ambiguous. CDR3 length equals 12 residues. Trimming took off 10 bases at V and 2 bases at J, with 12 bases between the two ends. Germline loops: CDR1 LNHDA, CDR2 SQIVND (reference sequence). The CDR3 DNA reads TGTGCCACCGTGGATCGAACCTACGAGCAGTACTTC. It encodes CATVDRTYEQYF. Variable domain in full (rest from reference TRBV19 and TRBJ2-7): DGGITQSPKYLFRKEGQNVTLSCEQNLNHDAMYWYRQDPGQGLRLIYYSQIVNDFQKGDIAEGYSVSREKKESFPLTVTSAQKNPTAFYLCATVDRTYEQYFGPGTRLTVT.

Points on this clonotype: One end of the junction varies from germline; a read error may be responsible. This rearrangement joins TRBV11-2 to TRBJ2-7; no clear D gene. The CDR3 contains 16 residues. Per germline, CDR1 SGHAT and CDR2 FQNNGV. The CDR3 protein is CASSLAFRSSSYEQYF. The CDR3 nucleotides read TGTGCCAGCAGCTTAGCCTTTAGGTCGAGCTCCTACGAGCAGTATTTC.

On this clonotype: Here the CDR3 omits its conserved ending phenylalanine or tryptophan, so a read error is the likely source. The chain uses TRBV6-2 or TRBV6-3 and TRBJ2-1; D not resolved. Germline V CDR1 and CDR2: MNHEY, SVGEGT. The CDR3 is 12 residues long. The ends were cut back, 5 bases at V and 3 bases at J, with 5 bases in the middle. The CDR3 region has the DNA TGTGCCAGCAGTAGGGTCTACAATGAGCAGTTCATC. This encodes CASSRVYNEQFI.

This clonotype was detected only a few times. A much larger clone differs from this one at a single base, so this may be a read error. V and J are TRBV6-6 and TRBJ2-3, with a weak D call TRBD2 (6 bases). Germline V lookup: CDR1 MNHNY, CDR2 SVGAGI (reference sequence). CDR3 length: 14 amino acids. The CDR3 nucleotides read TGTGCCAGCGGTTACCGGGGGAGCACAGATACGCAGTATTTT. The encoded protein is CASGYRGSTDTQYF.